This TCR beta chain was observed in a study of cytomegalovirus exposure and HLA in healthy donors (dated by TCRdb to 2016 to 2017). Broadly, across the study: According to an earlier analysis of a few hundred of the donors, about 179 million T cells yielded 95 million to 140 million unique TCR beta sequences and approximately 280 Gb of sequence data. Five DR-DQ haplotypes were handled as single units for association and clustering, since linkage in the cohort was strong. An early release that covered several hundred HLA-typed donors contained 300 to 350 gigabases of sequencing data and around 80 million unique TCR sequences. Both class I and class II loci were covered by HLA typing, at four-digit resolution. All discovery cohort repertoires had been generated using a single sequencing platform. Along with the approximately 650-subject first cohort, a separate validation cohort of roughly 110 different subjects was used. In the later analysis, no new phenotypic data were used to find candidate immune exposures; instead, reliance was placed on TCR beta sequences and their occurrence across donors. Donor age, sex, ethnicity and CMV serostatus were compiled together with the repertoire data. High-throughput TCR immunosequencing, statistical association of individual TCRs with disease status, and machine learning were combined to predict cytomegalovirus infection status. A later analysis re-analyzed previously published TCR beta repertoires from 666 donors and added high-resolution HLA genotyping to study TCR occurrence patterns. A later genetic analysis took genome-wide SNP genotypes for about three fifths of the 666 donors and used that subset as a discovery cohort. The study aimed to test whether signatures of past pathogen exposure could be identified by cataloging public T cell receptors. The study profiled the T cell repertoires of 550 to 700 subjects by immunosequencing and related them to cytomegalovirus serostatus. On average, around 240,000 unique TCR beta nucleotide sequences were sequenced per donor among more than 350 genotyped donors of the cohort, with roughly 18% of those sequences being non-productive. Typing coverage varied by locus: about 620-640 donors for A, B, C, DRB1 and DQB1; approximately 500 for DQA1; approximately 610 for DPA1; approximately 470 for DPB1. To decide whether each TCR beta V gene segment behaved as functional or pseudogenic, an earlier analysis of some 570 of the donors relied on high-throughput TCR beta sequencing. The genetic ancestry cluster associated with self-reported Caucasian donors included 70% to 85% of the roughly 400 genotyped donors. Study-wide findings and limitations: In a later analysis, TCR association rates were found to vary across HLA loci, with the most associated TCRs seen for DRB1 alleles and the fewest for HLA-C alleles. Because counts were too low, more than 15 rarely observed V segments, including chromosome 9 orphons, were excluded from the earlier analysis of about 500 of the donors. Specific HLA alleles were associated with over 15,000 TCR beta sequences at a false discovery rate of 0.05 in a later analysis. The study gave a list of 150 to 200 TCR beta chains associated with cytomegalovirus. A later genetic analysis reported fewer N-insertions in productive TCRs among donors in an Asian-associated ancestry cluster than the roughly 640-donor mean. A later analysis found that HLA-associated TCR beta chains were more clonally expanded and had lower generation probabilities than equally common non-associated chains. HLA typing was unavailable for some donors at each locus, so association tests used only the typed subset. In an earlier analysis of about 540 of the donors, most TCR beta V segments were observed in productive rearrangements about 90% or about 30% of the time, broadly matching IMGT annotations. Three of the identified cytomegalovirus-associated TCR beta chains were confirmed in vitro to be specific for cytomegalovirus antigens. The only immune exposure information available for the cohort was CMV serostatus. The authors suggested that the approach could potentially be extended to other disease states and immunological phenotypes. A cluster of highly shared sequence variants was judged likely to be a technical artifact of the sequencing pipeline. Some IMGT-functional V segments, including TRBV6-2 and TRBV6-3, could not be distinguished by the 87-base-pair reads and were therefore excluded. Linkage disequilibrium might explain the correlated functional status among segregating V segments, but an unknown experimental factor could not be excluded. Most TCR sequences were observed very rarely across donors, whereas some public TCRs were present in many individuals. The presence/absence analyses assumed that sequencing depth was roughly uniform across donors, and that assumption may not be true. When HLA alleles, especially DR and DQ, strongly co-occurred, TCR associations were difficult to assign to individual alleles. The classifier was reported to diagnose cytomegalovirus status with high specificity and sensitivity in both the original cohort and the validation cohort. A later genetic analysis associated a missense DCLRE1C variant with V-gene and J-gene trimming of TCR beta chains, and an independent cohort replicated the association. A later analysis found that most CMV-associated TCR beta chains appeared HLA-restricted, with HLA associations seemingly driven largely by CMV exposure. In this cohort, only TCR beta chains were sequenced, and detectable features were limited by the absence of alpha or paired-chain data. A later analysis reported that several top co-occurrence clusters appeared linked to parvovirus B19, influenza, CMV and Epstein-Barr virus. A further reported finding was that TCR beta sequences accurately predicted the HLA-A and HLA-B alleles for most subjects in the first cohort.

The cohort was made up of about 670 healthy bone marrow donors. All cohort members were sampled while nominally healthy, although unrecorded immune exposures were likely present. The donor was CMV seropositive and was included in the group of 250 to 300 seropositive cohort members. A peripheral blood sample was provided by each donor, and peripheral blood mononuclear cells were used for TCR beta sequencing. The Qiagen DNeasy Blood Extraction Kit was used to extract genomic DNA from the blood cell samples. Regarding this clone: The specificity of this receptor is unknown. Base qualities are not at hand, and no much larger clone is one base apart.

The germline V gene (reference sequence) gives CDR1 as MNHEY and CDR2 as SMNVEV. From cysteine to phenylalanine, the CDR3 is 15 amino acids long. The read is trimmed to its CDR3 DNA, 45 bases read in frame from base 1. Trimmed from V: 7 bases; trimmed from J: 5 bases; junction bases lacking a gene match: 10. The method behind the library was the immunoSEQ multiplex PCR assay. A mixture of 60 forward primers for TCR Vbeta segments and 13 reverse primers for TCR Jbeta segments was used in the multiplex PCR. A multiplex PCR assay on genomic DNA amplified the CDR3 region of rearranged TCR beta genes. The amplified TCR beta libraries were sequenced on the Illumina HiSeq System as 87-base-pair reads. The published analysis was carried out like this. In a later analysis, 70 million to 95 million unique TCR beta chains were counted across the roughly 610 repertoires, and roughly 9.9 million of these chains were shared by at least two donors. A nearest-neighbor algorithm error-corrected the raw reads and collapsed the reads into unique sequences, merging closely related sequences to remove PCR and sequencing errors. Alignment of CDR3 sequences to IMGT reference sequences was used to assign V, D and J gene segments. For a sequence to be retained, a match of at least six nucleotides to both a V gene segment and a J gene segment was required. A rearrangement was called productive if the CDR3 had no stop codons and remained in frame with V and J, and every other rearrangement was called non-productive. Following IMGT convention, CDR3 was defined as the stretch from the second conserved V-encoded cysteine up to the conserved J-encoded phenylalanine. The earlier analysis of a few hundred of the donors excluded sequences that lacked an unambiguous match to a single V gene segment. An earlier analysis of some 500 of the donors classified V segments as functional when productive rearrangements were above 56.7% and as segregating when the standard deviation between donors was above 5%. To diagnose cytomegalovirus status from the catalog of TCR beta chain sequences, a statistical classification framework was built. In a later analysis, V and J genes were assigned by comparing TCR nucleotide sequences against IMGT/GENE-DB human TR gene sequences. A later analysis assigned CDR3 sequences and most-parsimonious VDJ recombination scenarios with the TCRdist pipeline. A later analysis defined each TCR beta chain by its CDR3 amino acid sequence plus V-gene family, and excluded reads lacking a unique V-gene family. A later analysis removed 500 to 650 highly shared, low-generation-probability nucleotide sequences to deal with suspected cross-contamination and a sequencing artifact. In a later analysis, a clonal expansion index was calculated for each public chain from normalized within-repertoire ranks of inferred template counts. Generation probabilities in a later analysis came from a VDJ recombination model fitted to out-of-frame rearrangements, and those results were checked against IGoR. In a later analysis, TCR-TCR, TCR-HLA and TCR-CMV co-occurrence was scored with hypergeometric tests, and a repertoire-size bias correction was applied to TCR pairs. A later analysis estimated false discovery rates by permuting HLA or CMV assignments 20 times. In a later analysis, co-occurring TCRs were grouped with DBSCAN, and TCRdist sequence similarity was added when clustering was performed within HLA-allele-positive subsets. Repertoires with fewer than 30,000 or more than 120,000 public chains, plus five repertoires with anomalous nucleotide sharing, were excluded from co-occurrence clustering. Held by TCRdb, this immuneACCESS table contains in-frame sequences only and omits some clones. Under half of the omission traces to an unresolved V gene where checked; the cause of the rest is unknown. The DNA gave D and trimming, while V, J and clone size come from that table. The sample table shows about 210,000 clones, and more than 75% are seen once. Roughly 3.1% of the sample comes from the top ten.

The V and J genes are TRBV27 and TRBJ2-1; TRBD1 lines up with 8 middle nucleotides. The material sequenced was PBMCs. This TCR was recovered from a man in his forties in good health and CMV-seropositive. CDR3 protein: CASTRHSDRDNEQFF. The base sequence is TGTGCCAGCACCCGACACTCGGACAGGGACAATGAGCAGTTCTTC.